Only one count was recorded for the clone carrying this T cell receptor (beta chain). What it binds is unknown. Here immunoSEQ multiplex PCR was the method, and the copy in TCRdb shows in-frame clones only, minus some. The table lists 11,000 to 15,000 clones, about 84% of them singletons. This entry comes from a study of T cell repertoires in ileal Crohn's disease. Findings of the study overall: Clonal expansions were more frequent in active smokers than non-smokers at surgery.

J lost 6 bases, V lost 4 bases, and 11 bases had no gene match. This CDR3 spans 16 amino acids. In germline, CDR1 is SGHDT, CDR2 YYEEEE. The sequencing sample was made of ileal tissue. V is TRBV5-6 and J is TRBJ2-5; 11 bases match TRBD2. The origin of this receptor is an adult with Crohn's disease. CDR3 region: CASSAYSGGVVKTQYF. CDR3 DNA sequence: TGTGCCAGCAGCGCCTATAGCGGGGGGGTCGTAAAGACCCAGTACTTC.